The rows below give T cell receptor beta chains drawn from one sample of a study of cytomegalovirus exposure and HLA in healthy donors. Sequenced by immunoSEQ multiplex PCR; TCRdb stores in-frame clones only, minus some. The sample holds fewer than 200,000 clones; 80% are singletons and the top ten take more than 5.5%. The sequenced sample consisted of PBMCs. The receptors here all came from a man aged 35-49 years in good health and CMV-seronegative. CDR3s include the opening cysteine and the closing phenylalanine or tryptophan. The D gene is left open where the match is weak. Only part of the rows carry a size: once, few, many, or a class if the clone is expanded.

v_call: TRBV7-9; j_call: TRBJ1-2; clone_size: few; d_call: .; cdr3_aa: CASSSLTGKDGYTF; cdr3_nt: TGTGCCAGCAGCTCTCTTACGGGGAAAGATGGCTACACCTTC
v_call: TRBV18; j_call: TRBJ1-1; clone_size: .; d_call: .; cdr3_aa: CASSPTRAENTEAFF; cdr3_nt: TGTGCCAGCTCACCCACGAGGGCAGAGAACACTGAAGCTTTCTTT
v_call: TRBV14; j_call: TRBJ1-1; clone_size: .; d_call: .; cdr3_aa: CASSRQGNTEAFF; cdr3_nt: TGTGCCAGCAGCCGGCAGGGGAACACTGAAGCTTTCTTT
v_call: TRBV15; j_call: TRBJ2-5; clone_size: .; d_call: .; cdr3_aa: CATSRDHRANTRGETQYF; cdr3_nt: TGTGCCACCAGCAGGGACCACAGGGCCAACACGCGTGGGGAGACCCAGTACTTC
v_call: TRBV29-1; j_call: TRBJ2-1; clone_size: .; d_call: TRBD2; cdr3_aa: CSGERELSYNEQFF; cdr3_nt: TGCAGCGGGGAGCGGGAGCTCTCCTACAATGAGCAGTTCTTC
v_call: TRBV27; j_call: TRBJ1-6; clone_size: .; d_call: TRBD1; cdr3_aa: CASRPPSRDRHEALHF; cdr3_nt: TGTGCCAGCAGACCCCCCTCCCGGGACAGGCATGAGGCCCTCCACTTT
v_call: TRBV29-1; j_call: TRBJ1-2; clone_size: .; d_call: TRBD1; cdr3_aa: CSVRGQVYGYTF; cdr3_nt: TGCAGCGTCCGAGGACAGGTCTATGGCTACACCTTC
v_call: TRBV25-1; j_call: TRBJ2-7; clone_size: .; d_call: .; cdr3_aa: CASSEDGVGYEQYF; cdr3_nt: TGTGCCAGCAGTGAAGACGGAGTCGGGTACGAGCAGTACTTC
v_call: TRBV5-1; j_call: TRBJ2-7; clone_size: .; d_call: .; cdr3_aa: CASSLGVSNEQYF; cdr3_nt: TGCGCCAGCAGCTTAGGGGTTAGCAACGAGCAGTACTTC
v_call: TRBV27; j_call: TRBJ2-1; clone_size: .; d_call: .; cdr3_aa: CASSSRPVSSSYNEQFF; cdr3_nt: TGTGCCAGCAGTTCCCGTCCGGTTTCAAGCTCCTACAATGAGCAGTTCTTC
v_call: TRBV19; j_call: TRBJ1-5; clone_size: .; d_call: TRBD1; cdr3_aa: CASSYAPGGASNQPQHF; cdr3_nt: TGTGCCAGTAGTTACGCCCCAGGGGGCGCGAGCAATCAGCCCCAGCATTTT
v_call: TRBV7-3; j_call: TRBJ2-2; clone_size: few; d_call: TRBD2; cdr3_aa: CASAPGGSGELFF; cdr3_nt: TGTGCCAGCGCTCCGGGAGGAAGCGGGGAGCTGTTTTTT
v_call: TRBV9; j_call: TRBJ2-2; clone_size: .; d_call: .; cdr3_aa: CASSEGIPGLMNTGELFF; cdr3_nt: TGTGCCAGCAGCGAGGGAATCCCGGGACTCATGAACACCGGGGAGCTGTTTTTT
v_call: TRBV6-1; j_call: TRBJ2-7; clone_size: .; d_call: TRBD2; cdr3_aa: CASRGGYEQYF; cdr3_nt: TGTGCCAGCAGGGGGGGGTACGAGCAGTACTTC
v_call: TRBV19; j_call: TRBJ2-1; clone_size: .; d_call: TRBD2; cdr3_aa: CASSIDLGLAYTYNEQFF; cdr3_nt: TGTGCCAGTAGTATAGATCTGGGACTAGCGTACACCTACAATGAGCAGTTCTTC
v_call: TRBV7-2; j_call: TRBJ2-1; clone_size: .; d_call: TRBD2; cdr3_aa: CASSETSGHYNEQFF; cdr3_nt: TGTGCCAGCAGCGAGACTAGCGGGCACTACAATGAGCAGTTCTTC
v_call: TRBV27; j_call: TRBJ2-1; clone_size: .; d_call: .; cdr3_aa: CASSLSGSSYNEQFF; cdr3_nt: TGTGCCAGCAGTTTATCAGGGAGCTCCTACAATGAGCAGTTCTTC
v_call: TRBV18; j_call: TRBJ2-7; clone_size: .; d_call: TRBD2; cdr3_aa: CASSPPVAGGPEQYF; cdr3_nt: TGTGCCAGCTCGCCGCCCGTAGCGGGAGGGCCCGAGCAGTACTTC
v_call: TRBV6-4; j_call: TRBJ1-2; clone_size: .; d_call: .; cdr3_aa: CASSEGIRGYGYTF; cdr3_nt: TGTGCCAGCAGTGAAGGTATACGAGGGTATGGCTACACCTTC
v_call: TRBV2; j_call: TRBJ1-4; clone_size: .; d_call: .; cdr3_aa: CASRDLDPGLQSEKLFF; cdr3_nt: TGTGCCAGCCGAGACCTCGATCCGGGACTTCAGAGTGAAAAACTGTTTTTT
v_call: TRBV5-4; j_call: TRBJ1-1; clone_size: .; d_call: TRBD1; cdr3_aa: CASSARTGEYTEAFF; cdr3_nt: TGTGCCAGCAGCGCCCGGACAGGGGAGTACACTGAAGCTTTCTTT
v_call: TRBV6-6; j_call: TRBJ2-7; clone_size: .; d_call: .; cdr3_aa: CASSFDPRGYEQYF; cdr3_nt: TGTGCCAGCAGTTTCGATCCCCGAGGGTACGAGCAGTACTTC
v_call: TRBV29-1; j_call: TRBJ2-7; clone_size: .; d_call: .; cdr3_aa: CSVPGGAAYEQYF; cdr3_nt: TGCAGCGTTCCTGGGGGGGCGGCCTACGAGCAGTACTTC
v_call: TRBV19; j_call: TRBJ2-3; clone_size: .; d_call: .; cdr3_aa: CASSIPWDTQYF; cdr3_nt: TGTGCCAGCTCTATCCCGTGGGATACGCAGTATTTT
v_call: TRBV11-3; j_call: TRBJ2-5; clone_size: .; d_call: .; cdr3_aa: CASSFSAETQYF; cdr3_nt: TGTGCCAGCAGCTTCAGCGCCGAGACCCAGTACTTC
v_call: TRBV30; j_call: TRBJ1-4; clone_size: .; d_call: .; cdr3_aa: CACSTDWGKLFF; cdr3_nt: TGTGCCTGTTCGACAGATTGGGGAAAACTGTTTTTT
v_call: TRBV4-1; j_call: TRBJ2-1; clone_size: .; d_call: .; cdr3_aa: CASSPAQIANEQFF; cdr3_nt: TGCGCCAGCAGCCCGGCCCAAATAGCAAATGAGCAGTTCTTC
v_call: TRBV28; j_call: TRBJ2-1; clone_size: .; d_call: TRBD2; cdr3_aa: CASSSRLAGELGSSYNEQFF; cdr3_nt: TGTGCCAGCAGTTCCAGACTAGCGGGTGAGTTAGGAAGCTCCTACAATGAGCAGTTCTTC
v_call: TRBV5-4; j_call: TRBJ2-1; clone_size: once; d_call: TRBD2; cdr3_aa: CASSLALLAGRNEQFF; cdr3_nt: TGTGCCAGCAGCTTGGCACTACTAGCGGGACGCAATGAGCAGTTCTTC
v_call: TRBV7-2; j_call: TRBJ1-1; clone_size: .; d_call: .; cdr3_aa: CASSFRRSMNTEAFF; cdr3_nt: TGTGCCAGCAGCTTTAGGAGAAGCATGAACACTGAAGCTTTCTTT
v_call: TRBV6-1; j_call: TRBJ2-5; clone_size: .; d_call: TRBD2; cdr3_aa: CASNGGRLETQYF; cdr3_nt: TGTGCCAGCAACGGGGGGAGACTGGAGACCCAGTACTTC
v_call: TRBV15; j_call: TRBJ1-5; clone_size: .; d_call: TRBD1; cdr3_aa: CATGRGRGRRQPQHF; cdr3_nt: TGTGCCACGGGTAGGGGCAGGGGGCGAAGACAGCCCCAGCATTTT
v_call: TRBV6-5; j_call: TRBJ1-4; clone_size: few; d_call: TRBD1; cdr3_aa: CASTQQGLANEKLFF; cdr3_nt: TGTGCCAGCACCCAACAGGGGTTGGCTAATGAAAAACTGTTTTTT
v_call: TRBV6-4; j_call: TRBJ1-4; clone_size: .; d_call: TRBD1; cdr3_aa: CASSTGTVNEKLFF; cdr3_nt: TGTGCCAGCAGCACCGGGACAGTTAATGAAAAACTGTTTTTT
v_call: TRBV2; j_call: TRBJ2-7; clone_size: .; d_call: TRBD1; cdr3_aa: CASSGDRASYEQYF; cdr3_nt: TGTGCCAGCAGTGGGGACAGGGCTTCCTACGAGCAGTACTTC
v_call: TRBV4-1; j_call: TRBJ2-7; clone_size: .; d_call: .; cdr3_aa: CASSQVRDTVGQYF; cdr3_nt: TGCGCCAGCAGCCAAGTCCGGGACACTGTCGGGCAGTACTTC
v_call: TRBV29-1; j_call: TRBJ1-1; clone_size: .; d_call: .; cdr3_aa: CSAGREVNTEAFF; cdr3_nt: TGCAGCGCAGGCCGGGAGGTGAACACTGAAGCTTTCTTT
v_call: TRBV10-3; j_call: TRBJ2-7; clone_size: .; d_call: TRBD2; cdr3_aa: CATGLAGIYEQYF; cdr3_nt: TGTGCCACCGGACTAGCGGGAATTTACGAGCAGTACTTC
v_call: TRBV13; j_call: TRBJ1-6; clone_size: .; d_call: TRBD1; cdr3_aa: CASSFRDRGRSSYNSPLHF; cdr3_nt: TGTGCCAGCAGCTTCCGGGACAGGGGGAGAAGCTCCTATAATTCACCCCTCCACTTT
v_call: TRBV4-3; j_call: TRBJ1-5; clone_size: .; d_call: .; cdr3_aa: CASSQGLNSNQPQHF; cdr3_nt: TGCGCCAGCAGCCAAGGACTGAATAGCAATCAGCCCCAGCATTTT
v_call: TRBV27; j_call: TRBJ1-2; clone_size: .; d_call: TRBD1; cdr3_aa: CASRHRGYYGYTF; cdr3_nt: TGTGCCAGCAGGCACAGGGGATACTATGGCTACACCTTC
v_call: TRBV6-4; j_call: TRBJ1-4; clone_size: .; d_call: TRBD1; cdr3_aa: CASSDRGLEKLFF; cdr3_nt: TGTGCCAGCAGTGACAGGGGGCTAGAAAAACTGTTTTTT
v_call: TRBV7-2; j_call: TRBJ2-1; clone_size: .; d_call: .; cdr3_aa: CASSPGLEHNEQFF; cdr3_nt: TGTGCCAGCAGCCCGGGACTCGAGCACAATGAGCAGTTCTTC
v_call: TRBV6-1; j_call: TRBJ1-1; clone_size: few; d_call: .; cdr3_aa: CASSLGLGTEAFF; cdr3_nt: TGTGCCAGCAGCCTTGGGCTCGGCACTGAAGCTTTCTTT
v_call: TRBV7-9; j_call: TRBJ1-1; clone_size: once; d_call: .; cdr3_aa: CSSRLRTEAFF; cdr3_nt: TGTTCCAGCCGCCTCCGGACTGAAGCTTTCTTT
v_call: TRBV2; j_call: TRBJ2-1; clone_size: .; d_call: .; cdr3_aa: CASSEWATNEQFF; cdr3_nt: TGTGCCAGCAGTGAATGGGCAACCAATGAGCAGTTCTTC
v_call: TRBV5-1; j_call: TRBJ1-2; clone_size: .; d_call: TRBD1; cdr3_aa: CASSLDRGLDGYTF; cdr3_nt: TGCGCCAGCAGCTTGGACAGGGGGCTGGATGGCTACACCTTC
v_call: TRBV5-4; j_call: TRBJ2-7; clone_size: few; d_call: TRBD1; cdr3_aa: CASSLSDRESEQYF; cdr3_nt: TGTGCCAGCAGCCTCTCGGACAGGGAGTCCGAGCAGTACTTC
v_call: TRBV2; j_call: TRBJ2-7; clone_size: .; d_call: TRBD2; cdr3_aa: CASGTSGVYEQYF; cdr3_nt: TGTGCCAGCGGGACTAGCGGGGTCTACGAGCAGTACTTC
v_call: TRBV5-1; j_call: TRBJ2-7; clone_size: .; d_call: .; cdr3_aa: CASSLNGGGRYEQYF; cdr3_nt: TGCGCCAGCAGCTTGAATGGCGGGGGCAGGTACGAGCAGTACTTC
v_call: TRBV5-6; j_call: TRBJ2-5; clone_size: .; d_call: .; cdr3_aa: CASSPGGRGRETQYF; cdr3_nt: TGTGCCAGCAGCCCAGGAGGGAGGGGGAGAGAGACCCAGTACTTC
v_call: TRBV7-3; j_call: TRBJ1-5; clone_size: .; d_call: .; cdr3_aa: CASSAQSGQPQHF; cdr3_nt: TGTGCCAGCAGCGCGCAGTCGGGGCAGCCCCAGCATTTT
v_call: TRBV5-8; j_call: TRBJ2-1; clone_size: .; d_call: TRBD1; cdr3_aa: CASSFRRTGPYNEQFF; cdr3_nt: TGTGCCAGCAGCTTTAGAAGGACAGGGCCTTACAATGAGCAGTTCTTC
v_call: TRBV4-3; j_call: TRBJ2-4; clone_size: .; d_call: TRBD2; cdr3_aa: CASSQDGTSEDIQYF; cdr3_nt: TGCGCCAGCAGCCAAGATGGGACTAGCGAGGACATTCAGTACTTC
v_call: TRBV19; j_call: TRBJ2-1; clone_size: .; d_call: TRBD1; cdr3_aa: CASTSPAGTGIYNEQFF; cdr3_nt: TGTGCCAGTACTTCCCCCGCCGGGACAGGGATCTACAATGAGCAGTTCTTC
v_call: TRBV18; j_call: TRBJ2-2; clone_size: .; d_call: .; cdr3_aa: CASSPGATGELFF; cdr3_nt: TGTGCCAGCTCACCTGGGGCCACCGGGGAGCTGTTTTTT
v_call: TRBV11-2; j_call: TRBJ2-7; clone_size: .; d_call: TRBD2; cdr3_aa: CASSPPGLEPYEQYF; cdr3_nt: TGTGCCAGCAGCCCCCCCGGACTAGAACCCTACGAGCAGTACTTC
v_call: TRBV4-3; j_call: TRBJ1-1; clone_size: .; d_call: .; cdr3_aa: CASSQETGPSEAFF; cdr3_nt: TGCGCCAGCAGCCAAGAAACAGGGCCAAGTGAAGCTTTCTTT
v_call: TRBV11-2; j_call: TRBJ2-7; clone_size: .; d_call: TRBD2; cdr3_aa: CASGMTSGGAWQYF; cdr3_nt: TGTGCCAGCGGCATGACTAGCGGAGGGGCGTGGCAGTACTTC
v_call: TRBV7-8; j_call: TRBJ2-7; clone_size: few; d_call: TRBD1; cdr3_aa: CASSFAGGEQYF; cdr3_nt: TGTGCCAGCAGCTTCGCAGGGGGCGAGCAGTACTTC